This TCR beta chain was identified during a study of shared clonotypes between healthy human individuals. Unsorted material relied on tens of millions of PBMCs as the source of genomic DNA. The data were produced by immunoSEQ multiplex PCR, yet TCRdb's version contains in-frame clones alone and is incomplete. The table shows hundreds of thousands of clones, with about 74% occurring only once. Germline CDR1 is SGHAT and CDR2 is FQNNGV. The CDR3 consists of 15 residues. The V and J ends lost 5 bases and 4 bases, in that order; junction bases with no gene match: 9. The origin of this receptor is a woman aged 40 to 50 in good health. Some clones in this sample may be carry-over from other donors' samples. This sequence joins TRBV11-2 and TRBJ2-7, with 9 bases identical to TRBD2. Sequences were obtained from PBMCs. The CDR3 sequence is CASSPVAGERYEQYF. The CDR3 nucleotides read TGTGCCAGCAGCCCAGTAGCGGGAGAAAGGTACGAGCAGTACTTC.